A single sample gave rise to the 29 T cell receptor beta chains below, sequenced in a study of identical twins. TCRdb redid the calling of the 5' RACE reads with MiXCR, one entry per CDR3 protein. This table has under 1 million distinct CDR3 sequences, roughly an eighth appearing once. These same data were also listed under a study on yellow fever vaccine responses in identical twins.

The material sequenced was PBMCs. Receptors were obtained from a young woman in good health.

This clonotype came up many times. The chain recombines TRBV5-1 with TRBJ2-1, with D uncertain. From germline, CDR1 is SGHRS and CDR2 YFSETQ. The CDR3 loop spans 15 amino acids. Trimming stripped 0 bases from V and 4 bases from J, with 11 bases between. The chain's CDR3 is CASSLGKTPYNEQFF. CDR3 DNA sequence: TGCGCCAGCAGCTTGGGGAAGACTCCGTACAATGAGCAGTTCTTC.

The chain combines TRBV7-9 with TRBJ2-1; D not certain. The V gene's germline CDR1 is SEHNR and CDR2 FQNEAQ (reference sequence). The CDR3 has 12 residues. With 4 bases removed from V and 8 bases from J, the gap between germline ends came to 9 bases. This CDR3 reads CASSSVMDEQFF. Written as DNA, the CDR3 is TGTGCCAGCAGCTCGGTTATGGATGAGCAGTTCTTC.

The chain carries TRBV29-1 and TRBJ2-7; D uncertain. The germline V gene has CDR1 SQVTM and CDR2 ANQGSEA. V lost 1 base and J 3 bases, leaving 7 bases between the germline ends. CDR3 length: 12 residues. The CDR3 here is CSVEARNYEQYF. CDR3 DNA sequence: TGCAGCGTTGAAGCTAGAAACTACGAGCAGTACTTC.

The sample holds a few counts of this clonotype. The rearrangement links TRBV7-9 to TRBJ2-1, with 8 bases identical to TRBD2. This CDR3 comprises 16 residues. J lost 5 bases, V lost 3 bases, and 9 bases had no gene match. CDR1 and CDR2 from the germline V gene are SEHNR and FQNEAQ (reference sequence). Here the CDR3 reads CASSLFGAGAHNEQFF. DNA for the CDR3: TGTGCCAGCAGCTTGTTCGGAGCGGGGGCCCACAATGAGCAGTTCTTC.

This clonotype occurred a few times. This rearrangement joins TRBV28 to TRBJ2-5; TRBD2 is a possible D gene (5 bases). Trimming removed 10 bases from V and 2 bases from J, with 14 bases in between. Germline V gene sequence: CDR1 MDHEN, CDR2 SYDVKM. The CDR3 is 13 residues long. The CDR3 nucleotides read TGTGCCACAGCTCGGGGAGCTCAAGAGACCCAGTACTTC. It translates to CATARGAQETQYF.

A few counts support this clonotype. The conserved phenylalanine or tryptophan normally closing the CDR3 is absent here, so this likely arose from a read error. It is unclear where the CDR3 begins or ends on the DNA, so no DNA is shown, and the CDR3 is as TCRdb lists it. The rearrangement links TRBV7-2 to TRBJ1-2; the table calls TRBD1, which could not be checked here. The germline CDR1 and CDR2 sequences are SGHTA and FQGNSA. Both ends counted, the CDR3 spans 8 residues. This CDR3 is CASSPGLT.

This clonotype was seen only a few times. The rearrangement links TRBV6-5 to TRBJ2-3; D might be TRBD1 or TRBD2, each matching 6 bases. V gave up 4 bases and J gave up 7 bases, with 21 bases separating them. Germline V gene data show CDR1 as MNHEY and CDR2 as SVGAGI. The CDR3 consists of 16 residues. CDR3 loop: CASSSPGRGRVHTQYF. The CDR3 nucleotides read TGTGCCAGCAGTTCCCCCGGCCGGGGGCGAGTCCATACGCAGTATTTT.

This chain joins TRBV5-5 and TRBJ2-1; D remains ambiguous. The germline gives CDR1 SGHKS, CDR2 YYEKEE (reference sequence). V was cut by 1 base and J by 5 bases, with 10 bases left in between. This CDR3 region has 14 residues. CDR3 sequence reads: CASSLSQRNNEQFF. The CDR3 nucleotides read TGTGCCAGCAGCTTGAGTCAGAGAAACAATGAGCAGTTCTTC.

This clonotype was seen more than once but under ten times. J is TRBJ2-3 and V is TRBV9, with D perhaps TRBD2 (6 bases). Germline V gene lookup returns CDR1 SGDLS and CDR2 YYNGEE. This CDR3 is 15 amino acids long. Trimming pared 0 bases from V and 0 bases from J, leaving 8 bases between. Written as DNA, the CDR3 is TGTGCCAGCAGCGTAGAGGCGGGGAGCACAGATACGCAGTATTTT. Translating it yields CASSVEAGSTDTQYF.

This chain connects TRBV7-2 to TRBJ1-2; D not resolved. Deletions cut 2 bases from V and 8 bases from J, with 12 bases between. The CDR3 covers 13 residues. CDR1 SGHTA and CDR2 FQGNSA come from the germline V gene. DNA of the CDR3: TGTGCCAGCAGCTTATTTTCCAGTGAGGGCTACACCTTC. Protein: CASSLFSSEGYTF.

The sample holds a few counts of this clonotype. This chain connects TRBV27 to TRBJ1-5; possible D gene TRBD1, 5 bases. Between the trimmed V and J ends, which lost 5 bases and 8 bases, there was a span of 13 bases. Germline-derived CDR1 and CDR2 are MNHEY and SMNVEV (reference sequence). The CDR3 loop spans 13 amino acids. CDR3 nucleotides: TGTGCCAGCAGTAGACAGTGGGGGGAGCCCCAGCATTTT. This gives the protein CASSRQWGEPQHF.

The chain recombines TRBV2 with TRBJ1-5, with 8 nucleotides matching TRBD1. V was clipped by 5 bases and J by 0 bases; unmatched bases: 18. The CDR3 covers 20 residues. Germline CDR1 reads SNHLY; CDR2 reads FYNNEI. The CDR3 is CASSSDQGTGVSYSNQPQHF. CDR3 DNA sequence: TGTGCCAGCAGTTCCGACCAAGGGACAGGAGTCTCCTATAGCAATCAGCCCCAGCATTTT.

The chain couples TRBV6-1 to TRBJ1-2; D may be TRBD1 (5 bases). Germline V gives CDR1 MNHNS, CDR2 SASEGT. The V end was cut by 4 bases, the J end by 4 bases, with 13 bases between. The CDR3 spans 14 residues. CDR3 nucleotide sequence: TGTGCCAGCAGTGCCGGGGACTCAACCTATGGCTACACCTTC. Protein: CASSAGDSTYGYTF.

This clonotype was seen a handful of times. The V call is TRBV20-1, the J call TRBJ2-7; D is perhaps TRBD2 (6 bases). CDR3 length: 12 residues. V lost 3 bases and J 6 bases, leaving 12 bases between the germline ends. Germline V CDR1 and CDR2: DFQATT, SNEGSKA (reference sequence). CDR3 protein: CSASGRGFEQYV. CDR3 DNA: TGCAGTGCTAGCGGGAGAGGGTTCGAGCAGTACGTC.

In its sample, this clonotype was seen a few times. The CDR3 here is CAITQVYYEQYV. The CDR3 coding sequence is TGTGCCATTACACAGGTTTACTACGAGCAGTACGTC. The chain uses TRBV10-3 and TRBJ2-7, with D possibly matching TRBD1 (5 bases). The CDR3 loop spans 12 amino acids. CDR1 and CDR2 (germline): ENHRY, SYGVKD. Trimming left V 9 bases short and J 3 bases short, with 12 bases between.

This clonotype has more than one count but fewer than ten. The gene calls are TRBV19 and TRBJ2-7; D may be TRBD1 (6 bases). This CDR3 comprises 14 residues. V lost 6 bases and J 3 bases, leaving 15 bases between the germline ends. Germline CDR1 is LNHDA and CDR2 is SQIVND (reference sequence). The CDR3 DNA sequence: TGTGCCAGTAGCTCGGACAGACCAGACTACGAGCAGTACTTC. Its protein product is CASSSDRPDYEQYF.

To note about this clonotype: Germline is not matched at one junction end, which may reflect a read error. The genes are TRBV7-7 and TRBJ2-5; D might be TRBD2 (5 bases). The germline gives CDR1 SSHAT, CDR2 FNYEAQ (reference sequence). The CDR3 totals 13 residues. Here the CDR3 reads CASSLATEGTQYF. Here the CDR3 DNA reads TGTGCCAGCAGCCTAGCCACAGAGGGGACCCAGTACTTC.

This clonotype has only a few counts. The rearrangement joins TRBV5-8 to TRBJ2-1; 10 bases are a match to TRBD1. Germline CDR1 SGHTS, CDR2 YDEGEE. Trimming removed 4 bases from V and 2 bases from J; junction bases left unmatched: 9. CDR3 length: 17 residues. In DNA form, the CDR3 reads TGTGCCAGCAGCAGGCGGACAGGGGGTCCCCCCTACAATGAGCAGTTCTTC. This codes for CASSRRTGGPPYNEQFF.

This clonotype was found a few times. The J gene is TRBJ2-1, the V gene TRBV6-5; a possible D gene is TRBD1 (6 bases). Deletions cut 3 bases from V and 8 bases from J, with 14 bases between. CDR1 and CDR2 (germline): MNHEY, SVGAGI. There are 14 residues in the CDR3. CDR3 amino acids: CASSYQGPRDEQFF. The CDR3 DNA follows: TGTGCCAGCAGTTATCAGGGGCCGAGGGATGAGCAGTTCTTC.

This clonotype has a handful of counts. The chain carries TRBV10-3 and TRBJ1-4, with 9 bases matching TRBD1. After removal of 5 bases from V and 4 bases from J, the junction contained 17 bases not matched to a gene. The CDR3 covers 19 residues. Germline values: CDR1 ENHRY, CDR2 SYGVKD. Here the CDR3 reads CAISQYETSGTGHNEKLFF. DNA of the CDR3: TGTGCCATCAGTCAATACGAAACCTCCGGGACAGGGCATAATGAAAAACTGTTTTTT.

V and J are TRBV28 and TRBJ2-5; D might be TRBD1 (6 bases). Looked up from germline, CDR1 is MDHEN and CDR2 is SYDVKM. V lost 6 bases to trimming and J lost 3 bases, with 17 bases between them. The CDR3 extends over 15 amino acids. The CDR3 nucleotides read TGTGCCAGCAGCACACTCAGGGGTGGAGAAGAGACCCAGTACTTC. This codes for CASSTLRGGEETQYF.

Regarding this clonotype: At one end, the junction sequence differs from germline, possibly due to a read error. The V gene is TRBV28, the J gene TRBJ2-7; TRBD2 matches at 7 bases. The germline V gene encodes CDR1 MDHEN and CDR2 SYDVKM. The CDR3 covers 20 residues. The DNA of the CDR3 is TGTACCAGCAGTTTATACGTCCGTGGAGGGCGGGAGAGGGGATCCTACGAGCAGTACTTC. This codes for CTSSLYVRGGRERGSYEQYF.

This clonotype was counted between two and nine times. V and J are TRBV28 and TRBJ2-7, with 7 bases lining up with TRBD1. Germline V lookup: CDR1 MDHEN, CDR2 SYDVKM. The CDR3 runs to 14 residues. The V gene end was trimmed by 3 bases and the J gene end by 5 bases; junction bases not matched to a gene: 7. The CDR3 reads CASSFRAGGHEQYF. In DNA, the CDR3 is TGTGCCAGCAGTTTCCGGGCAGGGGGACACGAGCAGTACTTC.

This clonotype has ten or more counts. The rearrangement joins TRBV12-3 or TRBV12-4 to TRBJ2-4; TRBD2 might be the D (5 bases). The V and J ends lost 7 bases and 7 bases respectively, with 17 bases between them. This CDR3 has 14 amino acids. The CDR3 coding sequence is TGTGCCAGCAACCAACGGGGTGGGTCCAACATTCAGTACTTC. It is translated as CASNQRGGSNIQYF.

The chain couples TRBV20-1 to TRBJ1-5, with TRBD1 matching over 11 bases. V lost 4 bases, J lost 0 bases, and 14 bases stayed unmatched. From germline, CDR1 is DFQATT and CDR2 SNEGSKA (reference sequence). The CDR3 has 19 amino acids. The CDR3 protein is CSANIPPGTGGDSNQPQHF. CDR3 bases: TGCAGTGCTAATATCCCCCCCGGGACAGGGGGGGATAGCAATCAGCCCCAGCATTTT.

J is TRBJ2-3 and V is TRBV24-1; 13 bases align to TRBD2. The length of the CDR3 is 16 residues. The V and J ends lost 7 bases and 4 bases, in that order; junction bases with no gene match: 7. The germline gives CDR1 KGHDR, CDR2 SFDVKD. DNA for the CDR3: TGTGCCACCAGACCCACTGGACTAGCGGGAGCAGATACGCAGTATTTT. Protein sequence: CATRPTGLAGADTQYF.

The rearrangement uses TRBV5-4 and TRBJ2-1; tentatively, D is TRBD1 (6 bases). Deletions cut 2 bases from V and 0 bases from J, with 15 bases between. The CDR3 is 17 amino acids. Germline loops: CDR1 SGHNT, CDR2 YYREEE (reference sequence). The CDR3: CASSFPTGRSSYNEQFF. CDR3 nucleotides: TGTGCCAGCAGCTTCCCGACAGGAAGGAGCTCCTACAATGAGCAGTTCTTC.

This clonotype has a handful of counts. The DNA for the CDR3 is TGCAGTGCGCTCAGATTCAGCTCCTACAATGAGCAGTTCTTC. It codes for CSALRFSSYNEQFF. This chain links TRBV20-1 with TRBJ2-1; D not resolved. Trimming removed 6 bases from V and 0 bases from J, with 12 bases in between. CDR1 is DFQATT and CDR2 is SNEGSKA in the germline V gene (reference sequence). The CDR3 runs 14 residues.

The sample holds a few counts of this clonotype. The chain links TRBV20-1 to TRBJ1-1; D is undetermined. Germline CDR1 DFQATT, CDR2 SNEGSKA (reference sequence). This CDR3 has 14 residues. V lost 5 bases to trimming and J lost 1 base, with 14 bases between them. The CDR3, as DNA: TGCAGTGCTTTACGGTCAAGAAAGAACACTGAAGCTTTCTTT. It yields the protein CSALRSRKNTEAFF.